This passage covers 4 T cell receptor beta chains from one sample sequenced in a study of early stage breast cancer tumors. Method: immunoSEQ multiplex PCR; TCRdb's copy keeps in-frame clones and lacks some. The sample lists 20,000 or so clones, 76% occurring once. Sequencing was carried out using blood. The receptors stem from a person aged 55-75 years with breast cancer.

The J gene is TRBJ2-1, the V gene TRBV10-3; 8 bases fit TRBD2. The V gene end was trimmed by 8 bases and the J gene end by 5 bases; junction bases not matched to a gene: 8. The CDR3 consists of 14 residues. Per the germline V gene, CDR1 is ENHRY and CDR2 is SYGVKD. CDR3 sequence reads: CAIVSGGVHNEQFF. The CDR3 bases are TGTGCCATCGTAAGCGGGGGAGTACACAATGAGCAGTTCTTC.

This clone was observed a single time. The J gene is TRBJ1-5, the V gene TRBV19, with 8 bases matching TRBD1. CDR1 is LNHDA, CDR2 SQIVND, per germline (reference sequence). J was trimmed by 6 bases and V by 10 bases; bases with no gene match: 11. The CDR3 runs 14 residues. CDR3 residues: CATNSQGARQPQHF. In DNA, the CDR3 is TGTGCCACTAATAGTCAGGGGGCCCGTCAGCCCCAGCATTTT.

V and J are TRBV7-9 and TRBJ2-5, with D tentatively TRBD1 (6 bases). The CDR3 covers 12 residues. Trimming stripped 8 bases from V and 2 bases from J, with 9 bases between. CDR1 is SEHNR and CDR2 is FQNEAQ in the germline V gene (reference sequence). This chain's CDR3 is CASRDTQETQYF. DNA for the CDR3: TGTGCCAGCCGGGACACGCAAGAGACCCAGTACTTC.

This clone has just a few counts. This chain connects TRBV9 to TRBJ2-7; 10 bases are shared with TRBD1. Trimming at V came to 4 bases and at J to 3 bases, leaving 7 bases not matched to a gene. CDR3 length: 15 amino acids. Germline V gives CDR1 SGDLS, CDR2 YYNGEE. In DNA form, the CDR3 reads TGTGCCAGCAGCACAGGACAGGGGGAGGACTACGAGCAGTACTTC. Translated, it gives CASSTGQGEDYEQYF.